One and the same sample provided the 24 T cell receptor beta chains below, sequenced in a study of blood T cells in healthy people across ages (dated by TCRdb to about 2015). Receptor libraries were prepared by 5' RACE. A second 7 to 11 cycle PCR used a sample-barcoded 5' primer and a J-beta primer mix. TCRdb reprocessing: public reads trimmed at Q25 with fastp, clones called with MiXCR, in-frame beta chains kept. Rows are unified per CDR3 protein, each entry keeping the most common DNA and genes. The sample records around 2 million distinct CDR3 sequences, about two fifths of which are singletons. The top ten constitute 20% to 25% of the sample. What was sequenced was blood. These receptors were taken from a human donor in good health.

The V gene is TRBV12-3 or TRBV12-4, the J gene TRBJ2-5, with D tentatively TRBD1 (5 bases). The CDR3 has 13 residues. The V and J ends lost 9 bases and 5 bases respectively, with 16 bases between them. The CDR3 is CASADTLKETQYF. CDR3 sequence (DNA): TGTGCCAGTGCGGACACCCTCAAGGAGACCCAGTACTTC.

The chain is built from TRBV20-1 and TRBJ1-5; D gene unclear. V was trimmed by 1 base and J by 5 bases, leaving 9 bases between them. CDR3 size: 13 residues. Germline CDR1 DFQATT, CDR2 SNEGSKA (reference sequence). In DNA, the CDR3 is TGCAGTGCTAGAGGGTCAGGTGATCAGCCCCAGCATTTT. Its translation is CSARGSGDQPQHF.

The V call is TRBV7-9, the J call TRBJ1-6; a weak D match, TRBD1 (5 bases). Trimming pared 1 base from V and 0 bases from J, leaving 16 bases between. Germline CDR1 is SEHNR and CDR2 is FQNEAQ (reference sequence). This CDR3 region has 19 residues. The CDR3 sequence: CASSLVGGDGSSYNSPLHF. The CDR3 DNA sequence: TGTGCCAGCAGCTTAGTTGGGGGAGACGGCAGCTCCTATAATTCACCCCTCCACTTT. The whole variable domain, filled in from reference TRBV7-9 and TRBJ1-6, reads DTGVSQNPRHKITKRGQNVTFRCDPISEHNRLYWYRQTLGQGPEFLTYFQNEAQLEKSRLLSDRFSAERPKGSFSTLEIQRTEQGDSAMYLCASSLVGGDGSSYNSPLHFGNGTRLTVT.

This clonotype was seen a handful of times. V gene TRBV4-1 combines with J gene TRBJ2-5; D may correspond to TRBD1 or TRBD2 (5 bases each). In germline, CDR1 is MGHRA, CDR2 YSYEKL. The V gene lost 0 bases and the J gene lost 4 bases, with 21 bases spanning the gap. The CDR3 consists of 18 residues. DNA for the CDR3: TGCGCCAGCAGCCAAGAGTATGTTTCAGGGTTTGGGGGAGAGACCCAGTACTTC. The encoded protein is CASSQEYVSGFGGETQYF.

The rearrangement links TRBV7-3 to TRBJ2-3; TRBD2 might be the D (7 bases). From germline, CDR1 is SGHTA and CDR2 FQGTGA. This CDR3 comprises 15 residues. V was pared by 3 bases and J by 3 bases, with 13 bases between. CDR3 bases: TGTGCCAGCAGCTTCGAGGGGGGGCTGACAGATACGCAGTATTTT. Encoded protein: CASSFEGGLTDTQYF.

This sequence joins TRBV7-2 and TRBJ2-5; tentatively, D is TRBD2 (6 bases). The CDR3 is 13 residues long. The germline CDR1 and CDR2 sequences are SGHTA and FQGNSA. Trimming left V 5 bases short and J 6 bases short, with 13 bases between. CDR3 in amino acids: CASSPTSHQTQYF. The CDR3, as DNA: TGTGCCAGCAGCCCAACTAGCCACCAGACCCAGTACTTC. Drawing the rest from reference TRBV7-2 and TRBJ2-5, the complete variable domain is GAGVSQSPSNKVTEKGKDVELRCDPISGHTALYWYRQSLGQGLEFLIYFQGNSAPDKSGLPSDRFSAERTGGSVSTLTIQRTQQEDSAVYLCASSPTSHQTQYFGPGTRLLVL.

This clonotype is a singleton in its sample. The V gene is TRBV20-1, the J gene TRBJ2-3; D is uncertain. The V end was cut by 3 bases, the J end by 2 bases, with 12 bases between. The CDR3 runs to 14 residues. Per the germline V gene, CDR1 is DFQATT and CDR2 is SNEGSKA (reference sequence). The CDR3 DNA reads TGCAGTGCTAGTCCCAGAACTAACACAGATACGCAGTATTTT. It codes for CSASPRTNTDTQYF.

Written as DNA, the CDR3 is TGTGCCAGCAGCTCCTCACTAGCGGGGGGGCGGGGGAGGCAGTATTTT. This codes for CASSSSLAGGRGRQYF. The chain joins TRBV7-2 to TRBJ2-3; 13 bases map to TRBD2. The CDR3 consists of 16 residues. Germline loops: CDR1 SGHTA, CDR2 FQGNSA. J lost 11 bases, V lost 4 bases, and 12 bases had no gene match.

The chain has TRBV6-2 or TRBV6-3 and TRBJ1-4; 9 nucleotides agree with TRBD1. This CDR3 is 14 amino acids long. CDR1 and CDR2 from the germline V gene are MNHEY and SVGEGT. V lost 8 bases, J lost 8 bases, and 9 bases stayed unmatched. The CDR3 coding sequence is TGTGCCAGCGTGAACCGGGACAGGGAGGAAAAACTGTTTTTT. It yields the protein CASVNRDREEKLFF.

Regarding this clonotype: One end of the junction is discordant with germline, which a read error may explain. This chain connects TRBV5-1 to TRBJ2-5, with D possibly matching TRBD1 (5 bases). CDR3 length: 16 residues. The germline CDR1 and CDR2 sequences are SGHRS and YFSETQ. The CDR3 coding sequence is TGCGCCAGCAGTCCCCAACCCCCAGGGTCCCCCTACGAGCAGTACTTT. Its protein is CASSPQPPGSPYEQYF.

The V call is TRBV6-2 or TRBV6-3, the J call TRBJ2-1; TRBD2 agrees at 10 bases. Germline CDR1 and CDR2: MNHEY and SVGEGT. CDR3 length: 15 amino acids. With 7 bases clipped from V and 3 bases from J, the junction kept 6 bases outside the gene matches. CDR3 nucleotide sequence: TGTGCCAGCACCTTAGCGGGGGGCCTCTACAATGAGCAGTTCTTC. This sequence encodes CASTLAGGLYNEQFF.

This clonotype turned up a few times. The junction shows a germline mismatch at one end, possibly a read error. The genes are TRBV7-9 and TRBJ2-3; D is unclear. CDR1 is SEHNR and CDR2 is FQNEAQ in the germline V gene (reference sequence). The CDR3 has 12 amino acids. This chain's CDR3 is CASSLVTDTRYF. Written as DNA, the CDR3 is TGTGCCAGCAGCTTGGTAACCGATACGCGGTATTTT.

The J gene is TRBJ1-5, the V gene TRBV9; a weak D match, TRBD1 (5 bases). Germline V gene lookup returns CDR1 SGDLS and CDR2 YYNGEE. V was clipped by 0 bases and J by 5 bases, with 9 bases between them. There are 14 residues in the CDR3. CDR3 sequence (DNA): TGTGCCAGCAGCGTAGGGCCAGGGCATCAGCCCCAGCATTTT. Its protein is CASSVGPGHQPQHF.

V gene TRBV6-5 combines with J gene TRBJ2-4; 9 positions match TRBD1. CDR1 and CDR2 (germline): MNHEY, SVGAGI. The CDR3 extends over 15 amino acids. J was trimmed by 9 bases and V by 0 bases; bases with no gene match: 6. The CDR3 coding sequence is TGTGCCAGCAGTTACTCGACGGACAGGGGTCGCATTCAGTACTTC. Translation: CASSYSTDRGRIQYF.

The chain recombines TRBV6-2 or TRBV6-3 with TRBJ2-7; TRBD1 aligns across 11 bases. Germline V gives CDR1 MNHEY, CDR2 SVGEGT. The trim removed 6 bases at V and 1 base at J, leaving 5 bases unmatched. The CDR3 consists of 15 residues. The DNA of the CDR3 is TGTGCCAGCAGCTGGGGACAGGGGGGATCCTACGAGCAGTACTTC. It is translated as CASSWGQGGSYEQYF.

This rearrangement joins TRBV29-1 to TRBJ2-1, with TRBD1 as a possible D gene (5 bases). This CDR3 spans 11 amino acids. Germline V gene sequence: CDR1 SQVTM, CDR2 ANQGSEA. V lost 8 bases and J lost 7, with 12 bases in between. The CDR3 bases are TGCAGCCTCGATAAGGGGAATGAGCAGTTCTTC. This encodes CSLDKGNEQFF.

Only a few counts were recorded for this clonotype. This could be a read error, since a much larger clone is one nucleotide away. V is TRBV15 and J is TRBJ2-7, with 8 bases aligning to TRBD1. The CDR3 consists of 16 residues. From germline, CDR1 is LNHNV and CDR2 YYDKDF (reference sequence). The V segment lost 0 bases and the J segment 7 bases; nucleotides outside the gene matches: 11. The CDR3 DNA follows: TGTGCCACCAGCAGAGATACCAGGGGGCTCATGAGGGAGCAGTACTTC. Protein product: CATSRDTRGLMREQYF.

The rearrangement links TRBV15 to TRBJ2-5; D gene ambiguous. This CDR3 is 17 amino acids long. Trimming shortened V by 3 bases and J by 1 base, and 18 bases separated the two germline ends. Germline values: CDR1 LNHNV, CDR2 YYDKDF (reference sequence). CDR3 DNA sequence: TGTGCCACCAGCAGTGGGATGAGGTACTCGACCCAAGAGACCCAGTACTTC. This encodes CATSSGMRYSTQETQYF.

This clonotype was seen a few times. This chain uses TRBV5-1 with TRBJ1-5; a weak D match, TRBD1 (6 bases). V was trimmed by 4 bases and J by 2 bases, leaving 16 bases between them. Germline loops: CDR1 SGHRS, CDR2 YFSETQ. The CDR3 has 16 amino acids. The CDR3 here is CASSETGRMGNQPQHF. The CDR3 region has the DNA TGCGCCAGCAGCGAAACAGGGAGAATGGGCAATCAGCCCCAGCATTTT. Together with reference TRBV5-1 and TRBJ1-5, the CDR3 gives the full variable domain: KAGVTQTPRYLIKTRGQQVTLSCSPISGHRSVSWYQQTPGQGLQFLFEYFSETQRNKGNFPGRFSGRQFSNSRSEMNVSTLELGDSALYLCASSETGRMGNQPQHFGDGTRLSIL.

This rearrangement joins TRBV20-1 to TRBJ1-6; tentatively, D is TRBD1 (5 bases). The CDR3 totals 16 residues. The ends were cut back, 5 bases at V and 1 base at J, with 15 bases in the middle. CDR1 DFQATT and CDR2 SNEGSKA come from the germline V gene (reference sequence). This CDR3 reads CSAGGRGRSYNSPLHF. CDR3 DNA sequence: TGCAGTGCTGGCGGACGGGGGAGATCCTATAATTCACCCCTCCACTTT.

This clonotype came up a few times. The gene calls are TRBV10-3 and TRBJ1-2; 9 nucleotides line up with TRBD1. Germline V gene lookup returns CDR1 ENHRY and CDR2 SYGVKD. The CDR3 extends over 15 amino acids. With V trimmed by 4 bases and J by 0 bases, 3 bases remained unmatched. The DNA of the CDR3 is TGTGCCATCAGTGTGAACAGGGGGCCTAACTATGGCTACACCTTC. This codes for CAISVNRGPNYGYTF.

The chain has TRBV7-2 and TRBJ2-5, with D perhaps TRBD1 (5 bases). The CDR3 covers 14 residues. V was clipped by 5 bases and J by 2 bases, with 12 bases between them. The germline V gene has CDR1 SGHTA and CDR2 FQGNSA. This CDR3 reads CASSLGHQQETQYF. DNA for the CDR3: TGTGCCAGCAGCCTCGGACACCAGCAAGAGACCCAGTACTTC.

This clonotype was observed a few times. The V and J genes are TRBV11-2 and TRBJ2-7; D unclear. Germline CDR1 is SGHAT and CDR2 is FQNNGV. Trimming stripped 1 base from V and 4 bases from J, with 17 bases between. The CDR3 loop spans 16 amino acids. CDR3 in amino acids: CASSLVANLPPYEQYF. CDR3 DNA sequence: TGTGCCAGCAGCTTAGTGGCTAACCTTCCTCCTTACGAGCAGTACTTC.

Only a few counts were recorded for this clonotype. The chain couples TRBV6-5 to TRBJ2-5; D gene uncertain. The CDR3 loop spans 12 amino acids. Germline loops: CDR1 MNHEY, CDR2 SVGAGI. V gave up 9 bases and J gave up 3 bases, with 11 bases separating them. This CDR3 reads CASKDVEETQYF. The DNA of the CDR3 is TGTGCCAGTAAAGATGTCGAAGAGACCCAGTACTTC.